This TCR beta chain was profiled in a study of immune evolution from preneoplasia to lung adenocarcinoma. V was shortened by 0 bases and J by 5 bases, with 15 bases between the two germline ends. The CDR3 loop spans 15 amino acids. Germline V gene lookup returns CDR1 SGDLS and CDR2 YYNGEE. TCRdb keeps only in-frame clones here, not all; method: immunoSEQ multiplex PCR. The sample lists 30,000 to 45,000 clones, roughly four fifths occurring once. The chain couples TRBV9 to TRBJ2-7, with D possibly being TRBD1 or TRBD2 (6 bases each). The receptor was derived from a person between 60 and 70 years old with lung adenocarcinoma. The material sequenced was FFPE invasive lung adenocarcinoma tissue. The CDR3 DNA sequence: TGTGCCAGCAGCGTAGGAGGGGGGTGGCAAAACGAGCAGTACTTC. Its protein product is CASSVGGGWQNEQYF.